Shown below are 19 T cell receptor beta chains from a single sample sequenced in a study of cytomegalovirus exposure and HLA in healthy donors. The repertoire was sequenced with immunoSEQ multiplex PCR; TCRdb's copy has only in-frame clones and lacks some. Of 120,000 to 150,000 clones in the sample, about 87% were seen once. The sample comprised PBMCs. Receptors originate from a young man in good health and CMV-seropositive.

This chain joins TRBV28 and TRBJ1-1; TRBD1 matches at 8 bases. The CDR3 consists of 14 residues. In germline, CDR1 is MDHEN, CDR2 SYDVKM. The trim removed 3 bases at V and 7 bases at J, leaving 7 bases unmatched. CDR3 sequence reads: CASSFIDRGIEAFF. CDR3 sequence (DNA): TGTGCCAGCAGTTTTATCGACAGGGGAATTGAAGCTTTCTTT.

This clone was seen just once. This sequence joins TRBV9 and TRBJ2-7; TRBD1 is a possible D gene (6 bases). CDR1 SGDLS and CDR2 YYNGEE come from the germline V gene. This CDR3 contains 14 residues. The V end lost 4 bases, the J end lost 3 bases, and 14 bases lay between the germline ends. CDR3 sequence (DNA): TGTGCCAGCAGCCAAATCGCACAGGGCTACGAGCAGTACTTC. Translating it yields CASSQIAQGYEQYF.

The V gene is TRBV25-1, the J gene TRBJ1-1; 10 bases line up with TRBD1. V was clipped by 10 bases and J by 4 bases; unmatched bases: 3. This CDR3 comprises 12 residues. CDR1 is MGHDK and CDR2 is SYGVNS in the germline V gene. CDR3 DNA sequence: TGTGCCACCCGGGACAGGGGCACTGAAGCTTTCTTT. It translates to CATRDRGTEAFF.

The genes are TRBV18 and TRBJ1-5; 7 bases line up with TRBD1. Unmatched junction bases numbered 7, after V lost 3 bases and J lost 2 bases. The CDR3 has 16 amino acids. Germline V gives CDR1 KGHSH, CDR2 LQKENI. As DNA, the CDR3 is TGTGCCAGCTCACCGACAGGGTACGGGCGCAATCAGCCCCAGCATTTT. Translating gives CASSPTGYGRNQPQHF.

The J gene is TRBJ1-4, the V gene TRBV6-1; D ambiguous. The CDR3 contains 15 residues. V was trimmed by 0 bases and J by 3 bases, leaving 8 bases between them. Germline V gene lookup returns CDR1 MNHNS and CDR2 SASEGT. The CDR3 here is CASSEASAANEKLFF. For the CDR3, the DNA is TGTGCCAGCAGTGAAGCGTCTGCGGCTAATGAAAAACTGTTTTTT.

The V gene is TRBV30, the J gene TRBJ2-7, with 10 bases identical to TRBD1. Germline V lookup: CDR1 GTSNPN, CDR2 SVGIG (reference sequence). With 5 bases clipped from V and 2 bases from J, the junction kept 6 bases outside the gene matches. The CDR3 consists of 14 residues. CDR3 DNA: TGTGCCTGGGACCGGGACAGGGGACCCTACGAGCAGTACTTC. This translates into CAWDRDRGPYEQYF. Variable domain in full (rest from reference TRBV30 and TRBJ2-7): SQTIHQWPATLVQPVGSPLSLECTVEGTSNPNLYWYRQAAGRGLQLLFYSVGIGQISSEVPQNLSASRPQDRQFILSSKKLLLSDSGFYLCAWDRDRGPYEQYFGPGTRLTVT.

V and J are TRBV28 and TRBJ1-2; the D is unclear. The length of the CDR3 is 15 residues. Trimming cost V 8 bases and J 5 bases, with 21 bases left between them. Germline lookup yields CDR1 MDHEN and CDR2 SYDVKM. The CDR3 loop is CASHEGGPLSYGYTF. CDR3 in DNA: TGTGCCAGCCATGAAGGAGGCCCCCTCTCATATGGCTACACCTTC.

This clone was counted once. The rearrangement joins TRBV15 to TRBJ1-1; D perhaps matches TRBD1 (5 bases). Germline CDR1 is LNHNV and CDR2 is YYDKDF (reference sequence). This CDR3 is 15 amino acids long. Trimming stripped 3 bases from V and 1 base from J, with 12 bases between. CDR3 coding DNA: TGTGCCACCAGCAGGCCCCGACAGAGGAACACTGAAGCTTTCTTT. As protein: CATSRPRQRNTEAFF.

The chain uses TRBV7-9 and TRBJ2-1, with 10 bases identical to TRBD1. Germline lookup yields CDR1 SEHNR and CDR2 FQNEAQ (reference sequence). The CDR3 sequence is 15 residues long. Trimming cost V 1 base and J 6 bases; bases outside gene matches: 3. CDR3 in amino acids: CASSLGQGALNEQFF. For the CDR3, the DNA is TGTGCCAGCAGCTTAGGACAGGGGGCACTCAATGAGCAGTTCTTC.

The rearrangement joins TRBV6-4 to TRBJ2-1; TRBD1 aligns across 11 bases. The CDR3 sequence is 13 residues long. Germline V gene sequence: CDR1 MRHNA, CDR2 SNTAGT. Trimming cost V 6 bases and J 8 bases; bases outside gene matches: 3. CDR3 coding DNA: TGTGCCAGCAGAGGGACAGGGGGACATGAGCAGTTCTTC. Protein product: CASRGTGGHEQFF.

The chain recombines TRBV29-1 with TRBJ1-4, with D perhaps TRBD1 (5 bases). Germline-derived CDR1 and CDR2 are SQVTM and ANQGSEA. CDR3 size: 16 residues. V lost 6 bases, J lost 0 bases, and 17 bases lay in between. The CDR3 DNA is TGCAGCGTGCTTTATCCTAGGGGTACAACTAATGAAAAACTGTTTTTT. This codes for CSVLYPRGTTNEKLFF.

The J gene is TRBJ1-1, the V gene TRBV19; no reliable D call. The CDR3 has 16 amino acids. CDR1 is LNHDA and CDR2 is SQIVND in the germline V gene (reference sequence). V lost 8 bases, J lost 0 bases, and 19 bases lay in between. The CDR3 bases are TGTGCCAGTTGGGAGGTGGCAGGCGGCGTGAACACTGAAGCTTTCTTT. Residues: CASWEVAGGVNTEAFF.

The rearrangement links TRBV5-1 to TRBJ2-7, with a tentative D call TRBD1 (5 bases). CDR1 SGHRS and CDR2 YFSETQ come from the germline V gene. This CDR3 has 15 amino acids. Trimming removed 0 bases at V and 0 bases at J, with 10 bases between. This CDR3 is CASSLAQGTSYEQYF. The CDR3 DNA sequence: TGCGCCAGCAGCTTGGCCCAGGGAACCTCCTACGAGCAGTACTTC.

This clone was seen only once. The chain recombines TRBV28 with TRBJ1-2; D unresolved. Germline V lookup: CDR1 MDHEN, CDR2 SYDVKM. The CDR3 has 14 residues. With 5 bases removed from V and 7 bases from J, the gap between germline ends came to 17 bases. The DNA of the CDR3 is TGTGCCAGCAGTCCACGCGGGCCAGGTGGTGGCTACACCTTC. Translation: CASSPRGPGGGYTF.

This sequence joins TRBV29-1 and TRBJ1-1; possibly TRBD1 for D (6 bases). Trimming stripped 5 bases from V and 8 bases from J, with 12 bases between. Germline V gene lookup returns CDR1 SQVTM and CDR2 ANQGSEA. CDR3 size: 11 residues. For the CDR3, the DNA is TGCAGCGTTCAGAGTAGGGGGGAAGCTTTCTTT. Protein: CSVQSRGEAFF. Full variable domain (missing parts from reference TRBV29-1 and TRBJ1-1): SAVISQKPSRDICQRGTSLTIQCQVDSQVTMMFWYRQQPGQSLTLIATANQGSEATYESGFVIDKFPISRPNLTFSTLTVSNMSPEDSSIYLCSVQSRGEAFFGQGTRLTVV.

For this clone: One end of the junction does not line up with germline, which may come from a read error. V gene TRBV5-6 combines with J gene TRBJ1-4; D unclear. This CDR3 is 12 amino acids long. In germline, CDR1 is SGHDT, CDR2 YYEEEE. The CDR3 DNA sequence: TGTGCCAGCAGCTTGCCTACCGGGAAATTTCGATTT. Translation: CASSLPTGKFRF.

This clone was seen only a few times. This chain joins TRBV5-8 and TRBJ2-7; 9 nucleotides align to TRBD1. CDR3 length: 14 residues. Germline CDR1 is SGHTS and CDR2 is YDEGEE. V trimming: 4 bases; J trimming: 3 bases; junction bases outside the gene matches: 5. The CDR3 region has the DNA TGTGCCAGCAGCCCTGGACAGGGGAGCTACGAGCAGTACTTC. Amino acid sequence: CASSPGQGSYEQYF.

This clone was found once. The genes are TRBV28 and TRBJ2-1; 10 nucleotides agree with TRBD2. J was trimmed by 6 bases and V by 4 bases; bases with no gene match: 6. The CDR3 is 15 residues long. Germline V gene lookup returns CDR1 MDHEN and CDR2 SYDVKM. CDR3 sequence: CASSSSGGARNEQFF. For the CDR3, the DNA is TGTGCCAGCAGTTCAAGCGGGGGGGCCCGCAATGAGCAGTTCTTC.

This chain uses TRBV19 with TRBJ2-5; TRBD2 agrees at 8 bases. The CDR3 has 16 amino acids. Losses at the gene ends were 3 bases for V and 5 bases for J; bases not matched to a gene: 11. CDR1 LNHDA and CDR2 SQIVND come from the germline V gene (reference sequence). The CDR3 sequence is CASSIRTSGVWETQYF. In DNA form, the CDR3 reads TGTGCCAGTAGTATCCGAACTAGCGGTGTGTGGGAGACCCAGTACTTC.